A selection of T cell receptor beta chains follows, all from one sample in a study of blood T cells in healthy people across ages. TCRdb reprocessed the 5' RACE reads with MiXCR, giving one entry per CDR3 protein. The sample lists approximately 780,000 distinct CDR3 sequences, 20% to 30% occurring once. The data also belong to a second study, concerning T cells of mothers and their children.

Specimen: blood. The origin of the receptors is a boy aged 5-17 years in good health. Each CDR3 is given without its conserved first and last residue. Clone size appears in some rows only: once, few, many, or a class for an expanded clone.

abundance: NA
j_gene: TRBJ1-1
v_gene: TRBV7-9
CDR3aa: ASSTSGNMNTEAF

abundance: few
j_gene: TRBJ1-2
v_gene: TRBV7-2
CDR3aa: ASSLPWTGSGYT

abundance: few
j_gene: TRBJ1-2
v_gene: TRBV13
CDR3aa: ASSLDGRQANYGYT

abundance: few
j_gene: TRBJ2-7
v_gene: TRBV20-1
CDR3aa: SAEEARVSAHEQY

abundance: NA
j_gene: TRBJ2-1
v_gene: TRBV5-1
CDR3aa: ASSPPRPPLGNEQF

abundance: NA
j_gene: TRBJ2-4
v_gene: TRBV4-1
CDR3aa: ASSQPETGPLNIQY

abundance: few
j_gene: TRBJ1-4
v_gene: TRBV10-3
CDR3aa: AISKQDRNNEKLF

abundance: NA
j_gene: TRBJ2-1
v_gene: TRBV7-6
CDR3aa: ASGGAREQF

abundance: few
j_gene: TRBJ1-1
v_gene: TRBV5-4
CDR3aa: ASIRGPGANTEAF

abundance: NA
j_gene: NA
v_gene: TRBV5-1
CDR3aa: ASSLEDFYEQY

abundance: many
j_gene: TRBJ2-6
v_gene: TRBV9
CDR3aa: ASSAGGLGISSGANVLT

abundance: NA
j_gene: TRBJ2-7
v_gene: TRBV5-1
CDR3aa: ASSLGAGFSYEQC

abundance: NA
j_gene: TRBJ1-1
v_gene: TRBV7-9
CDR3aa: ASSFRARLDTEAF

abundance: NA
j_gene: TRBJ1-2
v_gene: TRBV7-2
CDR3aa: ASSPGRETYGYT

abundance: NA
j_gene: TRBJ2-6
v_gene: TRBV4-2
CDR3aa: ASSQPPSSSGANVLT

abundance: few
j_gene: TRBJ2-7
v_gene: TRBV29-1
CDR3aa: SVEERRKEYEQY

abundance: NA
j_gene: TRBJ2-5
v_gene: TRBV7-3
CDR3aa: ASSLTPSRGETQY

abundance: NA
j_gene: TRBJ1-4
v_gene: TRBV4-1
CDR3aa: ASSHSGEKLF

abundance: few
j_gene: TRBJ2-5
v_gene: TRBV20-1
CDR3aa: SAPGLAGVETQY

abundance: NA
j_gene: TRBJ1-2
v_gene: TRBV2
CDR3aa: ASRPGTGAGYT

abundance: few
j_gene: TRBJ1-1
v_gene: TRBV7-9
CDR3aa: ASRPGGTEAF

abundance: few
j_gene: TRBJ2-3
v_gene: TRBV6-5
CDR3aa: ASSYNRPADTQY

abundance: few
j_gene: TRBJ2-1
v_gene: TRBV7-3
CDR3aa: ASSFRQNEQF

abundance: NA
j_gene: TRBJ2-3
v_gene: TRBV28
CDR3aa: ASRTQRSGDRASTDTQY

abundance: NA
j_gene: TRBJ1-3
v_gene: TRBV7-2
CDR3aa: ASSLRQVSGNTIY

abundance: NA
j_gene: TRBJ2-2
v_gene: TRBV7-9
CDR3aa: ASRGQWGTGELF

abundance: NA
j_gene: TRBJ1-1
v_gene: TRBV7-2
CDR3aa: ASSLAFGTEKAF

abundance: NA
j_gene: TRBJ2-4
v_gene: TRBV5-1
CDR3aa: ASSLGGPTGSIQY

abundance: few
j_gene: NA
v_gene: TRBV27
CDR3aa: ASRETGNYEQY

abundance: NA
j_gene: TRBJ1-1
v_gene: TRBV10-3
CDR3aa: AGKQGMSTEAF

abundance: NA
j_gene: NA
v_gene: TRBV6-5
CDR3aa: ASSRGDRGTEQY

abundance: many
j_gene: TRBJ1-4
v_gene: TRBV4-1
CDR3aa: ASSSRGQVNEKLF

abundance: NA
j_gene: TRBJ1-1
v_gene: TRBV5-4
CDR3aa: ASSLGAATEAF

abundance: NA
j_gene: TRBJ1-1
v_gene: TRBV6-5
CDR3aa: ASSYPGMNTEAF

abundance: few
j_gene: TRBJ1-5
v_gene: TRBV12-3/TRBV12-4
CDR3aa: ASSLGGVRQPQH

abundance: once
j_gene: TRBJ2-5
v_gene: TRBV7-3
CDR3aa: ASRPGGHRETQY